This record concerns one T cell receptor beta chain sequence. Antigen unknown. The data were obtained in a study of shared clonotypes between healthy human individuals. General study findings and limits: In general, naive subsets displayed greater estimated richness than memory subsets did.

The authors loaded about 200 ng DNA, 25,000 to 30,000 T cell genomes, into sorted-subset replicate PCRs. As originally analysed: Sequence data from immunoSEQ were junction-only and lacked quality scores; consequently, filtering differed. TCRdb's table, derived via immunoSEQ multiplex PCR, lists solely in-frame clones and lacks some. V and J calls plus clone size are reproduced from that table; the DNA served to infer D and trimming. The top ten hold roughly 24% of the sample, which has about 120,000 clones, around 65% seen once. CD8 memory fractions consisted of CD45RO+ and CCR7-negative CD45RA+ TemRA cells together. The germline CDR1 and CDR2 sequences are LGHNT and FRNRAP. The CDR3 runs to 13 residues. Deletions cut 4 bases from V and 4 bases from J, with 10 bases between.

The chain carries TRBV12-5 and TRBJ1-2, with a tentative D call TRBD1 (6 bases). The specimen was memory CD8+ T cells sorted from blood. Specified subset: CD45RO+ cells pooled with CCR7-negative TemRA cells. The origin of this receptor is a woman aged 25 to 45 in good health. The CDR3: CASGSQGFYGYTF. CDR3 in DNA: TGTGCTAGTGGTTCACAGGGTTTCTATGGCTACACCTTC. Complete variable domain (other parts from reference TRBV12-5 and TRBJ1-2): DARVTQTPRHKVTEMGQEVTMRCQPILGHNTVFWYRQTMMQGLELLAYFRNRAPLDDSGMPKDRFSAEMPDATLATLKIQPSEPRDSAVYFCASGSQGFYGYTFGSGTRLTVV.